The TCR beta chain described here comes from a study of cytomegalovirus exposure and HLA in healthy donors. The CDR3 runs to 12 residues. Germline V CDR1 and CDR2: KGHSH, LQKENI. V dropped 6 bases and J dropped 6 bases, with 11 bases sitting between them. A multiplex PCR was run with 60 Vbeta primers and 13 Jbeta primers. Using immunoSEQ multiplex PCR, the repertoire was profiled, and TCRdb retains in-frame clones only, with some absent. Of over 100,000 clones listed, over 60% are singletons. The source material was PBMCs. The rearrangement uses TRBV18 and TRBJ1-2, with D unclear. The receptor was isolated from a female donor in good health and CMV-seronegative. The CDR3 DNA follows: TGTGCCAGCTCCCTACGGAGGGATGGCTACACCTTC. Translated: CASSLRRDGYTF. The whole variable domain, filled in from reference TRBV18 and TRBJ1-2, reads NAGVMQNPRHLVRRRGQEARLRCSPMKGHSHVYWYRQLPEEGLKFMVYLQKENIIDESGMPKERFSAEFPKEGPSILRIQQVVRGDSAAYFCASSLRRDGYTFGSGTRLTVV.